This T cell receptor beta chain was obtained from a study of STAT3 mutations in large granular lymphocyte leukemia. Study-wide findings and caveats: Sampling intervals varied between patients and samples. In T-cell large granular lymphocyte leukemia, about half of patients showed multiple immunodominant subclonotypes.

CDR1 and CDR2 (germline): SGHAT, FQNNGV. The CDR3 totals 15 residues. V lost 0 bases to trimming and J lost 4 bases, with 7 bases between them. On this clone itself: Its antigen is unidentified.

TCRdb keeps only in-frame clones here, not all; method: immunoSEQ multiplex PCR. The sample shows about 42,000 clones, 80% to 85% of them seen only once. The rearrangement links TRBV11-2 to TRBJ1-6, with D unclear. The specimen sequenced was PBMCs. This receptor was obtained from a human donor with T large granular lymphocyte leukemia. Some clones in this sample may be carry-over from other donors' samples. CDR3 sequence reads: CASSLDPAYNSPLHF. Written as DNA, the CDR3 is TGTGCCAGCAGCTTAGACCCGGCATATAATTCACCCCTCCACTTT.